The clone carrying this T cell receptor (beta chain) has just a few counts. The source of the sample is a study of T cells after posttransplantation cyclophosphamide. Some clones are missing from TCRdb's copy, which holds only in-frame ones; the method was immunoSEQ multiplex PCR. The sample has 20,000 to 30,000 clones; around 86% are singletons. Germline V CDR1 and CDR2: SGHDN, FVKESK. CDR3 size: 17 residues. The V and J ends lost 2 bases and 3 bases respectively, with 18 bases between them. Sequenced sample: PBMCs. This sequence joins TRBV14 and TRBJ2-3, with D possibly matching TRBD2 (5 bases). The TCR originated in a woman aged 60-75 years with a blood cancer, CMV-positive, and with a related stem cell donor. The CDR3 region is CASSQWNGESVTDTQYF. In DNA, the CDR3 is TGTGCCAGCAGCCAATGGAACGGGGAAAGTGTAACAGATACGCAGTATTTT.